This entry describes one T cell receptor beta chain. Read coverage stops 3 residues before the CDR3 terminus; the germline J gene supplies the remainder. The sample comes from a study of T cells in women clearing cervical HPV infection. Sequenced by immunoSEQ multiplex PCR; TCRdb stores in-frame clones only, minus some. Its table records around 39,000 clones. CDR1 is MDHEN, CDR2 SYDVKM, per germline. The CDR3 has 13 residues. V was pared by 10 bases and J by 4 bases, with 7 bases of the junction left unmatched. The chain recombines TRBV28 with TRBJ2-7; 10 nucleotides match TRBD1. Material for sequencing was blood buffy coat. The receptor comes from a woman between 18 and 69 years old with a cervical HPV16 infection that either progressed to CIN3+ or cleared (not recorded which). CDR3: CATRRTGGYEQYF. Partial CDR3 DNA: TGTGCCACCCGGCGGACAGGGGGGTACGAG. Combining the CDR3 with reference TRBV28 and TRBJ2-7 gives the whole variable domain DVKVTQSSRYLVKRTGEKVFLECVQDMDHENMFWYRQDPGLGLRLIYFSYDVKMKEKGDIPEGYSVSREKKERFSLILESASTNQTSMYLCATRRTGGYEQYFGPGTRLTVT.